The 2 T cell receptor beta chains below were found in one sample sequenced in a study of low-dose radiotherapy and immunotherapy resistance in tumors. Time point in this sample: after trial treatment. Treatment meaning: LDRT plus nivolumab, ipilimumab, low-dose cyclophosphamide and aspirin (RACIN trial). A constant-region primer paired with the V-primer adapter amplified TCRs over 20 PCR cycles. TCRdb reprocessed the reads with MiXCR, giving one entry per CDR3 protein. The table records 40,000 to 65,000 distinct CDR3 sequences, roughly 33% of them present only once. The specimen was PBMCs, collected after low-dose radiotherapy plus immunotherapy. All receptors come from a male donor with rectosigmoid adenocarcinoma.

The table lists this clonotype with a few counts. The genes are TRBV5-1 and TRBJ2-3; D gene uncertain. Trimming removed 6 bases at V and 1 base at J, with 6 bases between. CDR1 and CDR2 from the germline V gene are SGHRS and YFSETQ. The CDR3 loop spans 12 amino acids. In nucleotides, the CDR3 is TGCGCCAGCAATCGGGGCACAGATACGCAGTATTTT. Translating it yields CASNRGTDTQYF.

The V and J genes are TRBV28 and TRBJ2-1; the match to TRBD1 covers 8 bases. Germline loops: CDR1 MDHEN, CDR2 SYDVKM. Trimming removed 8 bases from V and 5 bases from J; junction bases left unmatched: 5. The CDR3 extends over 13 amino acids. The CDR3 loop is CASGYRGNNEQFF. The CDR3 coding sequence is TGTGCCAGCGGGTACAGGGGGAACAATGAGCAGTTCTTC.